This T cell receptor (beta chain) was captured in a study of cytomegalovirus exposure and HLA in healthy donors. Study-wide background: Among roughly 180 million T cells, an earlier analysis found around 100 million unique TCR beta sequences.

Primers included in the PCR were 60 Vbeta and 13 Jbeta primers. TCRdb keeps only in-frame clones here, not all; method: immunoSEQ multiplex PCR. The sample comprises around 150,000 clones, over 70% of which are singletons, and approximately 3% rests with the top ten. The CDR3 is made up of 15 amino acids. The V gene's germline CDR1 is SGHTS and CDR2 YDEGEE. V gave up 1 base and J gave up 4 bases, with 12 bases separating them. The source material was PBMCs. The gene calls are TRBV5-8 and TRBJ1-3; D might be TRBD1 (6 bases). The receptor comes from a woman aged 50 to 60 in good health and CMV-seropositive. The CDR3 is CASSLQGTGGNTIYF. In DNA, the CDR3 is TGTGCCAGCAGCTTGCAGGGGACCGGCGGAAACACCATATATTTT. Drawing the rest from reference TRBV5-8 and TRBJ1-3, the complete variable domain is EAGVTQSPTHLIKTRGQQATLRCSPISGHTSVYWYQQALGLGLQFLLWYDEGEERNRGNFPPRFSGRQFPNYSSELNVNALELEDSALYLCASSLQGTGGNTIYFGEGSWLTVV.